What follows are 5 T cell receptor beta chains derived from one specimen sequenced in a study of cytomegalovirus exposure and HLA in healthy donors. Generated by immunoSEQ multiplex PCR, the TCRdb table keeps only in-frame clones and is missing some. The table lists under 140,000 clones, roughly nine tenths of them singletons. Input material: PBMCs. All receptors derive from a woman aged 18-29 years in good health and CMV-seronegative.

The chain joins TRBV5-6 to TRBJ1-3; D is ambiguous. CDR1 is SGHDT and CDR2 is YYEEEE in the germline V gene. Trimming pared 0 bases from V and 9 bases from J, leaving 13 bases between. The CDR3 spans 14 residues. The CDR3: CASSLAGVSGTIYF. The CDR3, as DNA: TGTGCCAGCAGCTTGGCCGGGGTATCGGGCACCATATATTTT.

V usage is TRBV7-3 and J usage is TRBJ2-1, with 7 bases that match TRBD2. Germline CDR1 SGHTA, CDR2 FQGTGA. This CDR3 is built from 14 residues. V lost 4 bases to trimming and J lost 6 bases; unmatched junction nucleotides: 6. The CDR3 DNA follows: TGTGCCAGCAGCTACCGGGACTACCTCAATGAGCAGTTCTTC. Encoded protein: CASSYRDYLNEQFF.

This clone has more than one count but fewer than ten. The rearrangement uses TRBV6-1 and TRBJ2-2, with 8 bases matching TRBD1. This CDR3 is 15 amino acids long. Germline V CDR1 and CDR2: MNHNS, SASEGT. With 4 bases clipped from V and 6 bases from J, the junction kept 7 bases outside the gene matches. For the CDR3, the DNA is TGTGCCAGCAGTGTCGGACAGGGTTTAGCCGGGGAGCTGTTTTTT. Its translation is CASSVGQGLAGELFF.

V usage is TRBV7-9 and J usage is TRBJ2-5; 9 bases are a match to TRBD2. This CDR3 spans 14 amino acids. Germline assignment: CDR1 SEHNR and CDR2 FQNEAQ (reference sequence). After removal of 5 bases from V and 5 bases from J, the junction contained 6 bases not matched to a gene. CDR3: CASSPREGRETQYF. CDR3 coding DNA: TGTGCCAGCAGCCCGCGGGAGGGCCGGGAGACCCAGTACTTC. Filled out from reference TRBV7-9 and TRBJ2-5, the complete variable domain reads DTGVSQNPRHKITKRGQNVTFRCDPISEHNRLYWYRQTLGQGPEFLTYFQNEAQLEKSRLLSDRFSAERPKGSFSTLEIQRTEQGDSAMYLCASSPREGRETQYFGPGTRLLVL.

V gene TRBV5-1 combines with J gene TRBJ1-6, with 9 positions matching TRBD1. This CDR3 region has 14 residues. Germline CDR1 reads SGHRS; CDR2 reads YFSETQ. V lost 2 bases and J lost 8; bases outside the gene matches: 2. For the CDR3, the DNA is TGCGCCAGCAGCTTACAGGGGGCCGATTCACCCCTCCACTTT. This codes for CASSLQGADSPLHF.